The source of this T cell receptor (beta chain) is a study of regulatory T cells in long-lasting Graves disease. The CDR3 runs to 14 residues. Trimming shortened V by 1 base and J by 0 bases, and 4 bases separated the two germline ends. HTBI primers from iRepertoire and Arm-PCR of CDR3 regions yielded the TCR beta libraries. MiXCR, run by TCRdb on the multiplex PCR reads, gives a single entry per CDR3 protein. The sample lists about 400,000 distinct CDR3 sequences, about 14% occurring once. The time point was: newly diagnosed GD, antithyroid drugs for less than 3 months. Extracted PBMC RNA gave rise to the TCR library.

The sequence was collected from a female donor with Graves disease. This chain links TRBV12-3 or TRBV12-4 with TRBJ1-5; no definite D call. The material was peripheral blood mononuclear cells (PBMCs), obtained at new diagnosis, from a patient treated with antithyroid drugs. The CDR3 DNA reads as TGTGCCAGCAGTTTAGTCGGTAGCAATCAGCCCCAGCATTTT. As protein: CASSLVGSNQPQHF.